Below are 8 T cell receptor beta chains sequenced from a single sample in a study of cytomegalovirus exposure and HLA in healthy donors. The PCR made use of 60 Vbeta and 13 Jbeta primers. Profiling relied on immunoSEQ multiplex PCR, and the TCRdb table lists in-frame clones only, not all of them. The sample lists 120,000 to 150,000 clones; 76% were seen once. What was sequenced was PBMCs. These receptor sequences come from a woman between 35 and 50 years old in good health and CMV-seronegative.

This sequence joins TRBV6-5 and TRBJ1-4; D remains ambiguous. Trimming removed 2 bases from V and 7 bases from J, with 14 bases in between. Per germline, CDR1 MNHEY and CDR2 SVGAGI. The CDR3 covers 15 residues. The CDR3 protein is CASSYATYGSEKLFF. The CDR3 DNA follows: TGTGCCAGCAGTTACGCGACTTATGGTAGTGAAAAACTGTTTTTT.

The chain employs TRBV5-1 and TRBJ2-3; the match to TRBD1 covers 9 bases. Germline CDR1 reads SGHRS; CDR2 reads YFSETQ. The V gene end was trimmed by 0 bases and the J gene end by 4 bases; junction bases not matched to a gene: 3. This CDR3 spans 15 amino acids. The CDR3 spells CASSLGGTGSDTQYF. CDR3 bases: TGCGCCAGCAGCTTGGGGGGGACAGGGTCAGATACGCAGTATTTT.

The CDR3 bases are TGTGCCAGCAGCGGGGGGGGACATCTGGGTGGAAAACTGTTTTTT. Its protein is CASSGGGHLGGKLFF. V gene TRBV9 combines with J gene TRBJ1-4; D might be TRBD1 (6 bases). From germline, CDR1 is SGDLS and CDR2 YYNGEE. CDR3 length: 15 residues. Trimming took 3 bases from V and 10 from J, leaving 19 bases between them.

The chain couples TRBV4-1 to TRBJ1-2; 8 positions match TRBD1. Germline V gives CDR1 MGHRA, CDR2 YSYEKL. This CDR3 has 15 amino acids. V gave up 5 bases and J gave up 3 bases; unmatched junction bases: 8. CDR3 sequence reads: CASSFPHRGDYGYTF. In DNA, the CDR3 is TGCGCCAGCAGCTTTCCCCACAGGGGGGACTATGGCTACACCTTC.

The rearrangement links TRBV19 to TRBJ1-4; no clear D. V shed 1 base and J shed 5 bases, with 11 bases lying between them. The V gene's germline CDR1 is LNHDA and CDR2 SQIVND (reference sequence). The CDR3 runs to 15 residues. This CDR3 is CASSIGSGTNEKLFF. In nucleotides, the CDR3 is TGTGCCAGTAGTATAGGGTCAGGTACCAATGAAAAACTGTTTTTT.

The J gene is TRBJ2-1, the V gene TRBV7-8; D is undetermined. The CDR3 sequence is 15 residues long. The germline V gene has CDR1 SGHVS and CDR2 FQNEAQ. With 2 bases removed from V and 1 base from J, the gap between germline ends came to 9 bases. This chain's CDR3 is CASSLRSQSYNEQFF. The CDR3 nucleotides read TGTGCCAGCAGCTTAAGAAGCCAATCCTACAATGAGCAGTTCTTC.

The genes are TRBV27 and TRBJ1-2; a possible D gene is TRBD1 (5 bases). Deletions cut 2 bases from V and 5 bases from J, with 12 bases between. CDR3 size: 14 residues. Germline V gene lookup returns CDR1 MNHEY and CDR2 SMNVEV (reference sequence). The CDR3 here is CASSLDWGDYGYTF. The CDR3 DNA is TGTGCCAGCAGTTTAGATTGGGGGGATTATGGCTACACCTTC.

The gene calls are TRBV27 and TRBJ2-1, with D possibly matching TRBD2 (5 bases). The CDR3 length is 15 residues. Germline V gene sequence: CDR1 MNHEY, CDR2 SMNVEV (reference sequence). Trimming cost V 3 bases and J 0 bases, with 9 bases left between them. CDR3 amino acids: CASSFLASSYNEQFF. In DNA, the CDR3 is TGTGCCAGCAGTTTTCTAGCTTCCTCCTACAATGAGCAGTTCTTC.